Listed here are 28 T cell receptor beta chains from one sample, sequenced in a study of shared clonotypes between healthy human individuals. Sequencing was performed with immunoSEQ multiplex PCR; in TCRdb, only in-frame clones are kept and a portion is missing. The sample consists of 1.6 million or so clones, around 97% of them appearing once. Sequenced: naive CD4+ T cells sorted from blood. Specified subset: CD45RA+ positively selected. The source of these receptors is a man aged 30-40 years in good health.

The V and J genes are TRBV11-2 and TRBJ2-3; possible D gene TRBD2, 5 bases. The CDR3 runs to 17 residues. Germline loops: CDR1 SGHAT, CDR2 FQNNGV. V was pared by 0 bases and J by 0 bases, with 13 bases between. The CDR3 loop reads CASSLESGSQSTDTQYF. CDR3 in DNA: TGTGCCAGCAGCTTAGAGTCGGGGAGCCAAAGCACAGATACGCAGTATTTT.

V gene TRBV28 combines with J gene TRBJ1-5; D call uncertain. V shed 8 bases and J shed 0 bases, with 11 bases lying between them. CDR1 and CDR2 (germline): MDHEN, SYDVKM. The CDR3 totals 14 residues. The CDR3 here is CASLPSGSNQPQHF. The CDR3 DNA reads as TGTGCCAGCCTACCGAGCGGTAGCAATCAGCCCCAGCATTTT. The full variable domain, completed using reference TRBV28 and TRBJ1-5, is DVKVTQSSRYLVKRTGEKVFLECVQDMDHENMFWYRQDPGLGLRLIYFSYDVKMKEKGDIPEGYSVSREKKERFSLILESASTNQTSMYLCASLPSGSNQPQHFGDGTRLSIL.

This clone was seen just once. The genes are TRBV11-2 and TRBJ1-2; D ambiguous. Germline V gene data show CDR1 as SGHAT and CDR2 as FQNNGV. CDR3 length: 14 amino acids. Trimming cost V 1 base and J 0 bases, with 6 bases left between them. The chain's CDR3 is CASSLVAPNYGYTF. In DNA, the CDR3 is TGTGCCAGCAGCTTAGTTGCTCCTAACTATGGCTACACCTTC.

The chain couples TRBV11-2 to TRBJ1-2; no clear D gene. V was pared by 0 bases and J by 2 bases, with 10 bases between. CDR3 length: 15 residues. Germline V CDR1 and CDR2: SGHAT, FQNNGV. CDR3 nucleotides: TGTGCCAGCAGCTTAGAAACAGCGTCGAACTATGGCTACACCTTC. Translating gives CASSLETASNYGYTF.

The genes are TRBV5-1 and TRBJ2-7; D is unclear. CDR3 size: 11 residues. The germline gives CDR1 SGHRS, CDR2 YFSETQ. V lost 4 bases and J lost 2, with 4 bases in between. As DNA, the CDR3 is TGCGCCAGCAGCGGAGCCTACGAGCAGTACTTC. Translated: CASSGAYEQYF.

This chain uses TRBV5-6 with TRBJ2-1; 16 positions match TRBD2. Trimming removed 4 bases from V and 1 base from J; junction bases left unmatched: 8. This CDR3 is 19 amino acids long. The germline CDR1 and CDR2 sequences are SGHDT and YYEEEE. The CDR3 sequence is CASSGSGLAGGPSYNEQFF. The CDR3 region has the DNA TGTGCCAGCAGCGGATCGGGACTAGCGGGAGGGCCGTCCTACAATGAGCAGTTCTTC.

This sequence joins TRBV6-1 and TRBJ2-5; 7 bases line up with TRBD1. Germline-derived CDR1 and CDR2 are MNHNS and SASEGT. V lost 3 bases to trimming and J lost 0 bases; unmatched junction nucleotides: 7. The CDR3 length is 16 residues. CDR3 loop: CASSEGTAMYQETQYF. The CDR3 region has the DNA TGTGCCAGCAGTGAGGGGACAGCGATGTACCAAGAGACCCAGTACTTC.

This chain links TRBV4-1 with TRBJ2-6; 9 nucleotides align to TRBD1. Germline V gives CDR1 MGHRA, CDR2 YSYEKL. The length of the CDR3 is 18 residues. The J segment lost 2 bases and the V segment lost 1 base, leaving 6 bases of the junction unmatched. CDR3 region: CASSQVRDRVPGANVLTF. Here the CDR3 DNA reads TGCGCCAGCAGCCAAGTTCGGGACAGGGTCCCTGGGGCCAACGTCCTGACTTTC.

V usage is TRBV7-9 and J usage is TRBJ2-2; D not resolved. This CDR3 has 13 amino acids. The germline V gene encodes CDR1 SEHNR and CDR2 FQNEAQ (reference sequence). Trimming removed 4 bases at V and 3 bases at J, with 6 bases between. The CDR3 coding sequence is TGTGCCAGCAGCTCAATCGACACCGGGGAGCTGTTTTTT. It is translated as CASSSIDTGELFF.

The chain recombines TRBV29-1 with TRBJ2-5, with TRBD2 matching over 8 bases. The CDR3 extends over 14 amino acids. V lost 4 bases to trimming and J lost 7 bases; unmatched junction nucleotides: 11. Germline V gene data show CDR1 as SQVTM and CDR2 as ANQGSEA. This CDR3 reads CSVVLWREEGTQYF. CDR3 nucleotide sequence: TGCAGCGTTGTGTTATGGCGGGAGGAGGGGACCCAGTACTTC.

Only one count was recorded for this clone. This chain uses TRBV9 with TRBJ2-1, with TRBD2 matching over 14 bases. This CDR3 is 20 amino acids long. With 0 bases clipped from V and 5 bases from J, the junction kept 13 bases outside the gene matches. Germline V gene sequence: CDR1 SGDLS, CDR2 YYNGEE. Here the CDR3 reads CASSVATPTTGLAGDNEQFF. DNA for the CDR3: TGTGCCAGCAGCGTAGCTACCCCAACAACGGGACTAGCGGGAGACAATGAGCAGTTCTTC.

The gene calls are TRBV4-1 and TRBJ2-7; D unclear. V lost 1 base, J lost 2 bases, and 18 bases lay in between. The CDR3 sequence is 17 residues long. The V gene's germline CDR1 is MGHRA and CDR2 YSYEKL. The CDR3 sequence is CASSQARAVGDTYEQYF. The CDR3 bases are TGCGCCAGCAGCCAAGCGAGAGCCGTCGGCGATACCTACGAGCAGTACTTC.

The chain recombines TRBV30 with TRBJ2-1; possible D gene TRBD2, 5 bases. Trimming removed 0 bases from V and 3 bases from J, with 18 bases in between. There are 17 residues in the CDR3. From germline, CDR1 is GTSNPN and CDR2 SVGIG (reference sequence). CDR3 amino acids: CAWSVPIIGGYYNEQFF. The CDR3, as DNA: TGTGCCTGGAGTGTACCCATTATCGGCGGGTACTACAATGAGCAGTTCTTC.

The chain is built from TRBV19 and TRBJ2-3; D remains ambiguous. From germline, CDR1 is LNHDA and CDR2 SQIVND (reference sequence). V shed 3 bases and J shed 0 bases, with 7 bases lying between them. CDR3 length: 14 residues. CDR3 in DNA: TGTGCCAGTAGTATCTATCCTAGCACAGATACGCAGTATTTT. Amino acid sequence: CASSIYPSTDTQYF.

The rearrangement uses TRBV7-2 and TRBJ1-2; D unresolved. Germline loops: CDR1 SGHTA, CDR2 FQGNSA. CDR3 length equals 16 residues. The ends were cut back, 1 base at V and 5 bases at J, with 17 bases in the middle. The CDR3 DNA is TGTGCCAGCAGCTTAGAAGGGCAGCTCCGCGGATATGGCTACACCTTC. The encoded protein is CASSLEGQLRGYGYTF.

The chain recombines TRBV6-5 with TRBJ1-1, with TRBD1 identical over 8 bases. The CDR3 extends over 14 amino acids. Trimming cost V 2 bases and J 12 bases; bases outside gene matches: 11. Germline values: CDR1 MNHEY, CDR2 SVGAGI. CDR3 sequence reads: CASSYLDRAWESFF. The CDR3 region has the DNA TGTGCCAGCAGTTACCTGGACAGGGCCTGGGAGTCTTTCTTT.

V usage is TRBV28 and J usage is TRBJ1-1; no firm D call. CDR1 is MDHEN, CDR2 SYDVKM, per germline. This CDR3 region has 14 residues. Trimming shortened V by 6 bases and J by 0 bases, and 11 bases separated the two germline ends. The CDR3 here is CASRAGFMNTEAFF. The CDR3 DNA sequence: TGTGCCAGCAGGGCGGGATTTATGAACACTGAAGCTTTCTTT.

This clone was seen just once. The chain uses TRBV10-1 and TRBJ1-2; the D gene is possibly TRBD1 (5 bases). From germline, CDR1 is WNHNN and CDR2 SYGVQD (reference sequence). Trimming pared 0 bases from V and 7 bases from J, leaving 15 bases between. This CDR3 is 15 amino acids long. This CDR3 is CASSESPGRPLGYTF. The CDR3 DNA reads as TGCGCCAGCAGTGAGTCGCCAGGGCGTCCCCTTGGCTACACCTTC.

V and J are TRBV7-2 and TRBJ1-4; 8 nucleotides align to TRBD1. Unmatched junction bases numbered 4, after V lost 4 bases and J lost 6 bases. Germline CDR1 and CDR2: SGHTA and FQGNSA. This CDR3 contains 14 residues. The CDR3 sequence: CASSSDRGHEKLFF. CDR3 DNA: TGTGCCAGCAGCTCAGACAGGGGACATGAAAAACTGTTTTTT.

The chain couples TRBV5-4 to TRBJ1-2, with TRBD1 identical over 8 bases. The CDR3 runs to 14 residues. The V and J ends lost 5 bases and 4 bases, in that order; junction bases with no gene match: 7. CDR1 is SGHNT and CDR2 is YYREEE in the germline V gene (reference sequence). The CDR3 region is CASSLRTGSYGYTF. In nucleotides, the CDR3 is TGTGCCAGCAGTCTTAGGACAGGGTCCTATGGCTACACCTTC.

The chain recombines TRBV19 with TRBJ2-4; 10 nucleotides align to TRBD2. CDR1 and CDR2 (germline): LNHDA, SQIVND (reference sequence). This CDR3 region has 15 residues. The trim removed 5 bases at V and 9 bases at J, leaving 10 bases unmatched. CDR3 amino acids: CASSGISSGSGIQYF. The CDR3, as DNA: TGTGCCAGTAGTGGAATTTCTAGCGGGAGTGGCATTCAGTACTTC.

The chain combines TRBV2 with TRBJ2-1; no reliable D call. V was pared by 3 bases and J by 4 bases, with 13 bases between. Germline values: CDR1 SNHLY, CDR2 FYNNEI. The CDR3 is made up of 15 amino acids. The CDR3 nucleotides are TGTGCCAGCAGTGAGGAACACCCTCAATACAATGAGCAGTTCTTC. Its protein is CASSEEHPQYNEQFF.

The genes are TRBV19 and TRBJ2-6, with D unresolved. The CDR3 contains 15 residues. Looked up from germline, CDR1 is LNHDA and CDR2 is SQIVND (reference sequence). The V end lost 7 bases, the J end lost 0 bases, and 10 bases lay between the germline ends. CDR3 protein: CASTRMNSGANVLTF. CDR3 coding DNA: TGTGCCAGTACCCGTATGAACTCTGGGGCCAACGTCCTGACTTTC.

The chain recombines TRBV5-4 with TRBJ2-7; 7 positions agree with TRBD2. J gave up 2 bases and V 4 bases, and 3 bases lay outside the gene matches. CDR3 size: 13 residues. Germline-derived CDR1 and CDR2 are SGHNT and YYREEE (reference sequence). Here the CDR3 reads CASSRGGTYEQYF. The CDR3 region has the DNA TGTGCCAGCAGCCGCGGGGGTACCTACGAGCAGTACTTC.

This chain uses TRBV10-1 with TRBJ1-1, with D hard to call. CDR3 length: 14 residues. The germline V gene has CDR1 WNHNN and CDR2 SYGVQD (reference sequence). V gave up 3 bases and J gave up 1 base, with 9 bases separating them. CDR3 residues: CASSEGPGNTEAFF. CDR3 coding DNA: TGCGCCAGCAGTGAAGGACCCGGGAACACTGAAGCTTTCTTT.

This chain joins TRBV14 and TRBJ1-1, with D unclear. Looked up from germline, CDR1 is SGHDN and CDR2 is FVKESK. The CDR3 is made up of 15 amino acids. V lost 4 bases to trimming and J lost 0 bases, with 12 bases between them. The CDR3 coding sequence is TGTGCCAGCAGCCCTATTACGGGAGTGAACACTGAAGCTTTCTTT. Translation gives CASSPITGVNTEAFF.

The CDR3 DNA sequence: TGCGCCAGCCGGGGGACAGGGGTCTACGAGCAGTACTTC. Translated, it gives CASRGTGVYEQYF. This rearrangement joins TRBV4-1 to TRBJ2-7; TRBD1 matches at 10 bases. The length of the CDR3 is 13 residues. Unmatched junction bases numbered 4, after V lost 8 bases and J lost 3 bases. CDR1 and CDR2 (germline): MGHRA, YSYEKL.

This clone was counted once. Other DNA sequences in this sample translate to the same CDR3. V usage is TRBV6-5 and J usage is TRBJ1-2; D not resolved. Germline loops: CDR1 MNHEY, CDR2 SVGAGI. This CDR3 has 14 amino acids. V dropped 2 bases and J dropped 2 bases, with 9 bases sitting between them. The CDR3 region is CASSYRDRNYGYTF. Written as DNA, the CDR3 is TGTGCCAGCAGTTACAGGGATCGGAACTATGGCTACACCTTC.